Below, one T cell receptor (beta chain) is given with its context. Original methodology: Amplification of reference gene primers was used by the study to estimate nucleated cell counts. Assay: immunoSEQ multiplex PCR; the TCRdb copy retains only in-frame clones and omits some. The V and J calls and clone size were taken over from that table, and D and trimming were inferred from the DNA. This sample has 350,000 or so clones, with about 87% found just once. These data are taken from a study of blood T cell repertoires in COVID-19. Enrollment of patients from Seattle took place during active infection, with longitudinal follow-up. V shed 8 bases, J shed 3 bases, and the junction held 15 bases outside the gene matches. The CDR3 contains 18 residues.

Sequences were obtained from peripheral blood. This TCR was sampled from a woman aged 30 to 39 with COVID-19, enrolled during active disease. This chain links TRBV23-1 with TRBJ2-2; 10 nucleotides agree with TRBD2. TRBV23-1 is an ORF; its function is uncertain. This chain's CDR3 is CASRQGAPAGGYTGELFF. The CDR3 nucleotides are TGCGCCAGCCGCCAGGGAGCTCCAGCGGGAGGGTACACCGGGGAGCTGTTTTTT.